The 2 T cell receptor beta chains given below trace back to one sample, sequenced in a study of blood T cell repertoires in COVID-19. Measured with immunoSEQ multiplex PCR; TCRdb has only the in-frame clones, and not every one. The table has 200,000 to 300,000 clones, over 65% seen once. Sequences were obtained from peripheral blood. The source of these receptors is an elderly woman with acute or convalescent COVID-19.

This clone showed up just a few times. V and J are TRBV6-2 or TRBV6-3 and TRBJ1-2, with D possibly TRBD1 on 5 matching bases. Trimming took off 2 bases at V and 6 bases at J, with 22 bases between the two ends. Germline CDR1 and CDR2: MNHEY and SVGEGT. This CDR3 spans 17 amino acids. CDR3 coding DNA: TGTGCCAGCAGTTACGAGGCAGGGAAGGGCTTCGAGCATGGCTACACCTTC. Amino acids: CASSYEAGKGFEHGYTF.

This clone appeared a single time. The rearrangement uses TRBV2 and TRBJ2-7, with D possibly TRBD1 on 6 matching bases. Germline values: CDR1 SNHLY, CDR2 FYNNEI. Trimming cost V 1 base and J 5 bases, with 18 bases left between them. The CDR3 has 16 residues. CDR3 nucleotides: TGTGCCAGCAGTGAAGTCGCAACAGGGACGGGCGACGAGCAGTACTTC. Translating it yields CASSEVATGTGDEQYF.